Listed here are 29 T cell receptor beta chains from one sample, sequenced in a study of shared clonotypes between healthy human individuals (dated by TCRdb to 2020 to 2021). Libraries were built with the immunoSEQ multiplex PCR assay. The source is immuneACCESS, and TCRdb retained only in-frame sequences with V and J called. Part of the clones is not carried over; for the studies checked, unresolved V genes explain less than half of this, and the remainder is unexplained. The sample data list millions of clones, and more than 80% of these were observed just once. The biggest ten clones account for roughly 0.15% of the sample. Sequenced sample: naive CD4+ T cells sorted from blood. In the paper's terms, the cell subset or site label means: CD45RA+ positively selected. The source of these receptors is a man younger than 35 in good health.

The chain carries TRBV5-1 and TRBJ2-5, with D possibly matching TRBD2 (6 bases). Germline V gives CDR1 SGHRS, CDR2 YFSETQ. V lost 0 bases to trimming and J lost 1 base, with 13 bases between them. The CDR3 covers 16 residues. This chain's CDR3 is CASSLAASASQETQYF. The CDR3 coding sequence is TGCGCCAGCAGCTTGGCGGCTAGCGCGAGCCAAGAGACCCAGTACTTC.

The chain couples TRBV14 to TRBJ2-6, with D tentatively TRBD1 or TRBD2 (5 bases each). In germline, CDR1 is SGHDN, CDR2 FVKESK. There are 16 residues in the CDR3. V dropped 1 base and J dropped 4 bases, with 11 bases sitting between them. CDR3 sequence (DNA): TGTGCCAGCAGCCAAGTAATCGGGGCAGGGGCCAACGTCCTGACTTTC. Protein sequence: CASSQVIGAGANVLTF.

This clone has more than one count but fewer than ten. CDR3 nucleotide sequence: TGTGCCAGCAGCCAAGACAGTCCAAATCAGCCCCAGCATTTT. Translated, it gives CASSQDSPNQPQHF. This chain links TRBV4-2 with TRBJ1-5; no clear D. The V and J ends lost 0 bases and 4 bases respectively, with 7 bases between them. The length of the CDR3 is 14 residues. Germline V gene sequence: CDR1 LGHNA, CDR2 YNFKEQ.

The V call is TRBV6-6, the J call TRBJ2-7; no definite D call. The CDR3 consists of 14 residues. Germline lookup yields CDR1 MNHNY and CDR2 SVGAGI (reference sequence). V lost 5 bases to trimming and J lost 6 bases, with 17 bases between them. The CDR3 DNA sequence: TGTGCCAGCAGTCCTGTGAGGCCCCCCTCCGAGCAGTACTTC. This codes for CASSPVRPPSEQYF.

The chain uses TRBV15 and TRBJ2-5; TRBD1 might be the D (5 bases). The J call could be wrong; TRBJ2-7 is a better fit for the DNA end. The germline V gene has CDR1 LNHNV and CDR2 YYDKDF (reference sequence). The CDR3 is 13 residues long. In DNA form, the CDR3 reads TGTGCCACCAGCAGGACAGTCTCCTACGAGCAGTACTTC. Protein sequence: CATSRTVSYEQYF.

V is TRBV2 and J is TRBJ2-7; D may match TRBD1 or TRBD2 (7 bases each). Germline-derived CDR1 and CDR2 are SNHLY and FYNNEI. Trimming cost V 5 bases and J 1 base, with 15 bases left between them. CDR3 length: 15 residues. CDR3 amino acids: CASSLAGGESYEQYF. The CDR3 region has the DNA TGTGCCAGCAGTCTCGCAGGGGGGGAGTCCTACGAGCAGTACTTC.

This clone was observed once. The chain links TRBV6-1 to TRBJ1-5; TRBD1 might be the D (5 bases). The CDR3 consists of 16 residues. Trimming cost V 1 base and J 3 bases, with 13 bases left between them. The germline gives CDR1 MNHNS, CDR2 SASEGT. Here the CDR3 reads CASSEEVGRFNQPQHF. CDR3 bases: TGTGCCAGCAGTGAAGAGGTGGGACGGTTCAATCAGCCCCAGCATTTT.

J is TRBJ2-7 and V is TRBV30, with D perhaps matching TRBD1 (5 bases). CDR1 and CDR2 (germline): GTSNPN, SVGIG (reference sequence). CDR3 size: 12 residues. V was trimmed by 2 bases and J by 6 bases, leaving 11 bases between them. CDR3 protein: CAWSSQGSEQYF. The CDR3 DNA sequence: TGTGCCTGGAGTTCCCAGGGCTCCGAGCAGTACTTC.

V usage is TRBV19 and J usage is TRBJ1-1; D ambiguous. V lost 5 bases to trimming and J lost 0 bases, with 10 bases between them. The CDR3 contains 14 residues. The germline gives CDR1 LNHDA, CDR2 SQIVND (reference sequence). In nucleotides, the CDR3 is TGTGCCAGTAGTCGGGAACACCTGAACACTGAAGCTTTCTTT. This sequence encodes CASSREHLNTEAFF.

V gene TRBV19 combines with J gene TRBJ2-2; 15 bases are a match to TRBD2. The CDR3 spans 16 residues. The germline gives CDR1 LNHDA, CDR2 SQIVND (reference sequence). Losses at the gene ends were 1 base for V and 6 bases for J; bases not matched to a gene: 0. CDR3 sequence: CASSIGTSGRAGELFF. The DNA of the CDR3 is TGTGCCAGTAGTATAGGGACTAGCGGGAGGGCCGGGGAGCTGTTTTTT. Variable domain in full (rest from reference TRBV19 and TRBJ2-2): DGGITQSPKYLFRKEGQNVTLSCEQNLNHDAMYWYRQDPGQGLRLIYYSQIVNDFQKGDIAEGYSVSREKKESFPLTVTSAQKNPTAFYLCASSIGTSGRAGELFFGEGSRLTVL.

The rearrangement joins TRBV5-6 to TRBJ1-2; D not resolved. This CDR3 has 15 residues. Germline lookup yields CDR1 SGHDT and CDR2 YYEEEE. With 4 bases removed from V and 7 bases from J, the gap between germline ends came to 20 bases. CDR3 bases: TGTGCCAGCAGCGGGTTAGTTACAGTGACGACTGGCTACACCTTC. It specifies CASSGLVTVTTGYTF.

Of note for this clone: The same CDR3 arises from other DNA sequences in this sample as well. The J gene is TRBJ2-5, the V gene TRBV10-3; D possibly uses TRBD1 or TRBD2 (5 bases each). The V and J ends lost 4 bases and 2 bases respectively, with 8 bases between them. Germline V gene data show CDR1 as ENHRY and CDR2 as SYGVKD. The CDR3 totals 13 residues. CDR3 DNA: TGTGCCATCAGTGCGGGGCTACAAGAGACCCAGTACTTC. It encodes CAISAGLQETQYF.

This sequence joins TRBV7-2 and TRBJ2-1; D gene uncertain. Germline CDR1 SGHTA, CDR2 FQGNSA. The CDR3 is made up of 13 amino acids. V shed 5 bases and J shed 6 bases, with 11 bases lying between them. CDR3 coding DNA: TGTGCCAGCAGCCCCATTCAAGGCAATGAGCAGTTCTTC. It specifies CASSPIQGNEQFF.

V usage is TRBV7-9 and J usage is TRBJ1-1; D is unresolved. There are 19 residues in the CDR3. Trimming cost V 5 bases and J 0 bases, with 25 bases left between them. The germline CDR1 and CDR2 sequences are SEHNR and FQNEAQ (reference sequence). CDR3 amino acids: CASSKKKALQTPMNTEAFF. CDR3 sequence (DNA): TGTGCCAGCAGCAAAAAAAAGGCCCTCCAGACACCTATGAACACTGAAGCTTTCTTT.

This clone appeared a single time. The chain is built from TRBV6-5 and TRBJ2-7; no firm D call. This CDR3 is 14 amino acids long. The germline V and J ends were trimmed by 6 bases and 1 base, with 13 bases remaining between them. Germline-derived CDR1 and CDR2 are MNHEY and SVGAGI. Written as DNA, the CDR3 is TGTGCCAGCAGCCTCTCAGGTGTATCCTACGAGCAGTACTTC. Residues: CASSLSGVSYEQYF.

The chain employs TRBV28 and TRBJ2-5, with TRBD2 matching over 10 bases. Germline V gene sequence: CDR1 MDHEN, CDR2 SYDVKM. CDR3 length equals 16 residues. After removal of 1 base from V and 5 bases from J, the junction contained 7 bases not matched to a gene. CDR3 in amino acids: CASSLFLAGVGETQYF. The DNA of the CDR3 is TGTGCCAGCAGTTTATTTCTAGCGGGAGTAGGGGAGACCCAGTACTTC.

V and J are TRBV11-2 and TRBJ1-5, with a possible D match to TRBD1 (6 bases). The germline V gene has CDR1 SGHAT and CDR2 FQNNGV. This CDR3 is 14 amino acids long. V lost 5 bases, J lost 2 bases, and 10 bases lay in between. The CDR3 DNA reads TGTGCCAGCAGCGAACAGGGTCGCAATCAGCCCCAGCATTTT. This sequence encodes CASSEQGRNQPQHF.

The chain combines TRBV6-6 with TRBJ2-5; D perhaps matches TRBD2 (6 bases). CDR1 is MNHNY, CDR2 SVGAGI, per germline (reference sequence). The CDR3 is 13 residues long. The V end lost 5 bases, the J end lost 5 bases, and 12 bases lay between the germline ends. The CDR3, as DNA: TGTGCCAGCAGTGACGGGACTCGGGAGACCCAGTACTTC. This encodes CASSDGTRETQYF.

This clone was detected once. This same CDR3 is encoded by further DNA sequences in the sample. The V and J genes are TRBV18 and TRBJ2-7; D unclear. V gave up 0 bases and J gave up 6 bases, with 9 bases separating them. The CDR3 spans 13 residues. Looked up from germline, CDR1 is KGHSH and CDR2 is LQKENI. CDR3 amino acids: CASSPPNTGEQYF. The CDR3 DNA is TGTGCCAGCTCACCACCGAACACCGGCGAGCAGTACTTC.

V gene TRBV6-5 combines with J gene TRBJ1-2; 11 bases match TRBD1. Looked up from germline, CDR1 is MNHEY and CDR2 is SVGAGI. This CDR3 spans 14 amino acids. V trimming: 6 bases; J trimming: 7 bases; junction bases outside the gene matches: 7. The CDR3 sequence: CASRGQGARSGYTF. The CDR3 nucleotides read TGTGCCAGCAGAGGACAGGGGGCGCGAAGTGGCTACACCTTC.

As to this clone: This same CDR3 is encoded by further DNA sequences in the sample. J is TRBJ1-2 and V is TRBV19, with D possibly matching TRBD1 (6 bases). V lost 5 bases to trimming and J lost 2 bases, with 9 bases between them. Germline V lookup: CDR1 LNHDA, CDR2 SQIVND (reference sequence). The CDR3 consists of 13 residues. CDR3 in DNA: TGTGCCAGTAGTCGGGGGCGGAACTATGGCTACACCTTC. This sequence encodes CASSRGRNYGYTF.

The gene calls are TRBV18 and TRBJ2-3; 9 bases are a match to TRBD1. The junction had 7 bases not matched to a gene; V was cut back by 0 bases and J by 3 bases. The CDR3 has 17 residues. Looked up from germline, CDR1 is KGHSH and CDR2 is LQKENI. The CDR3 DNA reads TGTGCCAGCTCACCACCGTATATGGGACAGGGAACAGATACGCAGTATTTT. Its protein product is CASSPPYMGQGTDTQYF.

V and J are TRBV6-1 and TRBJ2-7; 7 nucleotides align to TRBD1. The V gene's germline CDR1 is MNHNS and CDR2 SASEGT. V lost 7 bases and J lost 3; bases outside the gene matches: 12. The CDR3 runs to 15 residues. CDR3 residues: CASTPRQGGVYEQYF. CDR3 nucleotides: TGTGCCAGCACCCCCAGACAGGGTGGGGTCTACGAGCAGTACTTC.

The chain couples TRBV30 to TRBJ1-1; D is undetermined. This CDR3 is 13 amino acids long. Germline V lookup: CDR1 GTSNPN, CDR2 SVGIG (reference sequence). Deletions cut 1 base from V and 4 bases from J, with 10 bases between. CDR3 in amino acids: CAWSEGEGTEAFF. CDR3 DNA sequence: TGTGCCTGGAGTGAGGGAGAGGGCACTGAAGCTTTCTTT. The entire variable domain, with the rest obtained from reference TRBV30 and TRBJ1-1, is as follows: SQTIHQWPATLVQPVGSPLSLECTVEGTSNPNLYWYRQAAGRGLQLLFYSVGIGQISSEVPQNLSASRPQDRQFILSSKKLLLSDSGFYLCAWSEGEGTEAFFGQGTRLTVV.

This chain connects TRBV30 to TRBJ2-5; 9 positions agree with TRBD1. This CDR3 is 13 amino acids long. CDR1 is GTSNPN and CDR2 is SVGIG in the germline V gene (reference sequence). V shed 3 bases, J shed 1 base, and the junction held 0 bases outside the gene matches. The CDR3 sequence is CAWRGQGQETQYF. DNA of the CDR3: TGTGCCTGGAGGGGACAGGGCCAAGAGACCCAGTACTTC.

This clone was recorded once. The chain couples TRBV13 to TRBJ2-3; a possible D gene is TRBD2 (6 bases). This CDR3 region has 15 residues. V lost 5 bases to trimming and J lost 5 bases, with 17 bases between them. Looked up from germline, CDR1 is PRHDT and CDR2 is FYEKMQ (reference sequence). The CDR3 sequence: CASSPRLTGVDTQYF. CDR3 DNA sequence: TGTGCCAGCAGCCCCCGACTGACGGGGGTAGATACGCAGTATTTT.

The chain carries TRBV10-3 and TRBJ2-1; 11 bases fit TRBD2. V shed 6 bases, J shed 0 bases, and the junction held 7 bases outside the gene matches. The CDR3 extends over 17 amino acids. The germline gives CDR1 ENHRY, CDR2 SYGVKD. CDR3 sequence (DNA): TGTGCCATCAGCGCATCTAGCGGGGGGCGCTCCTACAATGAGCAGTTCTTC. Translated, it gives CAISASSGGRSYNEQFF.

The rearrangement joins TRBV6-4 to TRBJ1-5; D call uncertain. This CDR3 has 13 residues. Looked up from germline, CDR1 is MRHNA and CDR2 is SNTAGT. V was pared by 6 bases and J by 0 bases, with 6 bases between. The DNA of the CDR3 is TGTGCCAGCAGCCTTAATAGCAATCAGCCCCAGCATTTT. Translated: CASSLNSNQPQHF.

The chain carries TRBV6-1 and TRBJ1-6, with D tentatively TRBD1 (5 bases). V was cut by 7 bases and J by 10 bases, with 17 bases left in between. This CDR3 spans 14 amino acids. Germline-derived CDR1 and CDR2 are MNHNS and SASEGT. CDR3 nucleotides: TGTGCCAGCAATTCCCAGGGTCCCGGATCACCCCTCCACTTT. Translated, it gives CASNSQGPGSPLHF.